Presented here are 14 T cell receptor beta chains from one specimen sequenced in a study of PD-L1 blockade in urothelial cancer. Only in-frame clones appear in the TCRdb table, and some are missing; sequencing was by immunoSEQ multiplex PCR. The table shows 60,000 or so clones, with approximately 80% occurring only once. The sample consisted of PBMCs, taken around atezolizumab (anti-PD-L1) treatment. The receptors come from a man between 70 and 80 years old with urothelial cancer.

The chain recombines TRBV28 with TRBJ2-7, with D maybe TRBD2 (5 bases). The CDR3 consists of 14 residues. V gave up 6 bases and J gave up 3 bases, with 15 bases separating them. The V gene's germline CDR1 is MDHEN and CDR2 SYDVKM. The CDR3 spells CASSRTLGDYEQYF. The DNA for the CDR3 is TGTGCCAGCAGCCGGACTCTTGGGGACTACGAGCAGTACTTC.

The chain carries TRBV11-2 and TRBJ2-3; 7 bases match TRBD2. The CDR3 runs 15 residues. V was pared by 7 bases and J by 3 bases, with 10 bases of the junction left unmatched. Germline CDR1 and CDR2: SGHAT and FQNNGV. CDR3 coding DNA: TGTGCCAGCAACTCACATGGGGGGGTAACAGATACGCAGTATTTT. Translated: CASNSHGGVTDTQYF.

This clone was picked up one time. The chain couples TRBV18 to TRBJ2-1; D not resolved. In germline, CDR1 is KGHSH, CDR2 LQKENI. The CDR3 is 12 residues long. Trimming shortened V by 4 bases and J by 7 bases, and 8 bases separated the two germline ends. CDR3 coding DNA: TGTGCCAGCTCACTTCGCAGGAATGAGCAGTTCTTC. Its protein is CASSLRRNEQFF.

The rearrangement uses TRBV6-4 and TRBJ2-2, with D hard to call. CDR1 is MRHNA and CDR2 is SNTAGT in the germline V gene. The V end was cut by 4 bases, the J end by 7 bases, with 16 bases between. The CDR3 extends over 15 amino acids. The CDR3 DNA reads TGTGCCAGCAGTGCTTCCCCTCGCGGTCTCGGGGAGCTGTTTTTT. Translation gives CASSASPRGLGELFF.

The chain uses TRBV28 and TRBJ1-4; 8 bases agree with TRBD1. Germline V gene lookup returns CDR1 MDHEN and CDR2 SYDVKM. The CDR3 is made up of 17 amino acids. V trimming: 7 bases; J trimming: 0 bases; junction bases outside the gene matches: 10. CDR3 region: CASNGDRSGATNEKLFF. DNA for the CDR3: TGTGCCAGCAACGGGGACAGGTCGGGAGCAACTAATGAAAAACTGTTTTTT. The complete variable domain, with remaining parts taken from reference TRBV28 and TRBJ1-4, reads DVKVTQSSRYLVKRTGEKVFLECVQDMDHENMFWYRQDPGLGLRLIYFSYDVKMKEKGDIPEGYSVSREKKERFSLILESASTNQTSMYLCASNGDRSGATNEKLFFGSGTQLSVL.

The rearrangement uses TRBV19 and TRBJ1-5; possible D gene TRBD1, 6 bases. With 4 bases removed from V and 5 bases from J, the gap between germline ends came to 15 bases. Germline V CDR1 and CDR2: LNHDA, SQIVND (reference sequence). The CDR3 contains 15 residues. CDR3 DNA sequence: TGTGCCAGTAGTAGACAGGTATCTAGTTATCAGCCCCAGCATTTT. Protein: CASSRQVSSYQPQHF.

The V and J genes are TRBV7-4 and TRBJ2-1, with TRBD1 identical over 8 bases. CDR1 is SGHVT and CDR2 is SQSDAQ in the germline V gene. The CDR3 loop spans 17 amino acids. V was clipped by 5 bases and J by 7 bases; unmatched bases: 16. The DNA for the CDR3 is TGTGCCAGCAGCCGTCCCGGGACAGGTCCTACGAGGAATGAGCAGTTCTTC. Amino acids: CASSRPGTGPTRNEQFF.

The V gene is TRBV12-5, the J gene TRBJ2-2, with 15 positions matching TRBD2. The germline V gene encodes CDR1 LGHNT and CDR2 FRNRAP. Unmatched junction bases numbered 8, after V lost 1 base and J lost 5 bases. This CDR3 region has 19 residues. Here the CDR3 DNA reads TGTGCTAGTGGTTTGGGAAGAGGACTAGCGGGAGGGGAGACCGGGGAGCTGTTTTTT. Translated, it gives CASGLGRGLAGGETGELFF.

This chain links TRBV10-2 with TRBJ2-1; D is uncertain. In germline, CDR1 is WSHSY, CDR2 SAAADI. V was pared by 4 bases and J by 5 bases, with 12 bases between. This CDR3 is 14 amino acids long. CDR3 sequence (DNA): TGCGCCAGCAGTGGTTCCAGGATTGACAATGAGCAGTTCTTC. It specifies CASSGSRIDNEQFF.

The gene calls are TRBV11-2 and TRBJ2-7; 10 bases are shared with TRBD2. The CDR3 extends over 14 amino acids. Germline assignment: CDR1 SGHAT and CDR2 FQNNGV. The V segment lost 5 bases and the J segment 3 bases; nucleotides outside the gene matches: 4. CDR3 sequence: CASSTASGGYEQYF. The CDR3 nucleotides read TGTGCCAGCAGCACCGCTAGCGGGGGCTACGAGCAGTACTTC.

The genes are TRBV6-1 and TRBJ2-7; 10 bases are a match to TRBD2. The CDR3 contains 14 residues. The germline V gene has CDR1 MNHNS and CDR2 SASEGT. Germline trimming cut 5 bases from V and 7 bases from J; bases unmatched to any gene: 8. The CDR3 sequence: CASSPGLAAWEQYF. Written as DNA, the CDR3 is TGTGCCAGCAGTCCCGGACTAGCGGCCTGGGAGCAGTACTTC.

CDR3 loop: CAWSLGGQGETDTQYF. For the CDR3, the DNA is TGTGCCTGGAGTCTAGGCGGACAGGGGGAAACAGATACGCAGTATTTT. J is TRBJ2-3 and V is TRBV30; 10 bases agree with TRBD1. This CDR3 is built from 16 residues. Trimming cost V 2 bases and J 3 bases; bases outside gene matches: 8. Per germline, CDR1 GTSNPN and CDR2 SVGIG (reference sequence).

The V and J genes are TRBV12-5 and TRBJ1-2; a weak D match, TRBD1 (5 bases). Per germline, CDR1 LGHNT and CDR2 FRNRAP. The CDR3 totals 17 residues. Trimming left V 4 bases short and J 3 bases short, with 21 bases between. In DNA form, the CDR3 reads TGTGCTAGTGGTTGGGTACAGGCAGGGCCCGAAGACTATGGCTACACCTTC. Its translation is CASGWVQAGPEDYGYTF.

This chain connects TRBV2 to TRBJ1-5; perhaps TRBD1 as D (5 bases). This CDR3 spans 16 amino acids. Germline CDR1 reads SNHLY; CDR2 reads FYNNEI. Deletions cut 4 bases from V and 1 base from J, with 14 bases between. The CDR3 spells CASSGNRGLSNQPQHF. The CDR3 nucleotides read TGTGCCAGCAGTGGAAATAGGGGTTTGAGCAATCAGCCCCAGCATTTT.